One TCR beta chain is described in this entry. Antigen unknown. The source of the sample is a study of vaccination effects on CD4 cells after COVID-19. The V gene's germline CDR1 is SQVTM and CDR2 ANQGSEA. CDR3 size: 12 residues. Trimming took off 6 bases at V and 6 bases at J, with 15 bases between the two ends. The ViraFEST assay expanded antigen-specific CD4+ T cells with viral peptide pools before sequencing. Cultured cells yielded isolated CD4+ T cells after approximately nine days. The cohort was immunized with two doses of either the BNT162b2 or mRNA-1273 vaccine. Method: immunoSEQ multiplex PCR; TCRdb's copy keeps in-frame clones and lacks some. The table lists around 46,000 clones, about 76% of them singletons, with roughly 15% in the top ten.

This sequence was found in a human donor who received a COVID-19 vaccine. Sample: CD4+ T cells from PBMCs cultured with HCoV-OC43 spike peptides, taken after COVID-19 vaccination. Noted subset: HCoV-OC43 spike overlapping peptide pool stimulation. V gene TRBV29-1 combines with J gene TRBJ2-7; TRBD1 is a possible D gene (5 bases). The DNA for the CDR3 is TGCAGCGTAGCTGATGGACACCCCGAGCAGTACTTC. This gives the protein CSVADGHPEQYF.